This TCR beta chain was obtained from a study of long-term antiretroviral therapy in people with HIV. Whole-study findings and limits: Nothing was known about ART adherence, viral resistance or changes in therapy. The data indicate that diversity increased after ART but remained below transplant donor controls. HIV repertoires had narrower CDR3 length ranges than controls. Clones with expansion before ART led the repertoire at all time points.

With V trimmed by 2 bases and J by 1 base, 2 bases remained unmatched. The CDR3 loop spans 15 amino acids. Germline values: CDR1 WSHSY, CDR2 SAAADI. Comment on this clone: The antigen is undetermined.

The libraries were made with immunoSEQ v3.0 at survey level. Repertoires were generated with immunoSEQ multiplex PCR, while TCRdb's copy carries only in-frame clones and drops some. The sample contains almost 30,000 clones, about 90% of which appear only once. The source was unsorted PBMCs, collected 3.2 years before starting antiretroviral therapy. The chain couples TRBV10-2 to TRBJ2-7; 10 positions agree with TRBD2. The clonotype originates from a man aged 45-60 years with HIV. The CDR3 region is CASSELSGGSYEQYF. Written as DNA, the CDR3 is TGCGCCAGCAGTGAGCTTAGCGGGGGGTCCTACGAGCAGTACTTC.